The TCR beta chain under discussion was sequenced for a study of neurological immune-mediated disorders. Study-wide points: The most TCR clonal expansion was seen in HTLV-1-associated myelopathy, whereas the least was seen in multiple sclerosis, below the level in healthy controls.

This clonotype was counted many times. No antigen is known for it. 5'RACE with 10-nucleotide random UMIs generated the cDNA. TCRdb ran MiXCR on the 5' RACE reads and lists one entry per CDR3 protein. The repertoire includes tens of thousands of distinct CDR3 sequences, approximately 17% of them detected once, and over 15% sits in the top ten. The CDR3 is made up of 13 amino acids. Germline V gene sequence: CDR1 DFQATT, CDR2 SNEGSKA (reference sequence). Deletions cut 0 bases from V and 3 bases from J, with 9 bases between. Sequenced material: PBMCs. The chain recombines TRBV20-1 with TRBJ2-7, with D maybe TRBD2 (6 bases). The receptor was derived from a woman aged 40 to 50 in good health. In nucleotides, the CDR3 is TGCAGTGCTAGAGAAGGGACTGTCTACGAGCAGTACGTC. Its translation is CSAREGTVYEQYV.